Shown below are 21 T cell receptor beta chains from a single sample sequenced in a study of T cells after posttransplantation cyclophosphamide. Sampled 1 year posttransplant, controls received myeloablative marrow transplants, methotrexate and a calcineurin inhibitor. Sequencing was performed with immunoSEQ multiplex PCR; in TCRdb, only in-frame clones are kept and a portion is missing. The sample lists around 10,000 clones, approximately 87% occurring once. Sequencing used PBMCs, obtained after an allogeneic stem cell transplant with a calcineurin inhibitor and methotrexate. These receptors were collected from a young adult male patient who received an allogeneic stem cell transplant from an unrelated donor, was CMV-positive, and had no GVHD. Part of the T cell pool may stem from the graft donor.

The J gene is TRBJ1-4, the V gene TRBV5-1, with 9 bases fitting TRBD1. This CDR3 contains 18 residues. Germline CDR1 reads SGHRS; CDR2 reads YFSETQ. Trimming at V came to 0 bases and at J to 0 bases, leaving 6 bases not matched to a gene. The CDR3 sequence is CASSLADRGTATNEKLFF. CDR3 nucleotide sequence: TGCGCCAGCAGCTTGGCCGACAGGGGGACAGCAACTAATGAAAAACTGTTTTTT.

The rearrangement uses TRBV11-1 and TRBJ2-3, with D perhaps matching TRBD2 (6 bases). The germline gives CDR1 SGHAT, CDR2 FQDESV (reference sequence). The CDR3 totals 16 residues. The germline V and J ends were trimmed by 6 bases and 3 bases, with 19 bases remaining between them. The CDR3 region is CASSHRSLGGTDTQYF. For the CDR3, the DNA is TGTGCCAGCAGTCACCGGAGTTTAGGAGGGACAGATACGCAGTATTTT. Full variable domain (outside the CDR3, taken from reference TRBV11-1 and TRBJ2-3): EAEVAQSPRYKITEKSQAVAFWCDPISGHATLYWYRQILGQGPELLVQFQDESVVDDSQLPKDRFSAERLKGVDSTLKIQPAELGDSAMYLCASSHRSLGGTDTQYFGPGTRLTVL.

The gene calls are TRBV7-2 and TRBJ2-4; a weak D match, TRBD2 (6 bases). The CDR3 spans 16 residues. CDR1 and CDR2 (germline): SGHTA, FQGNSA. Trimming removed 1 base at V and 8 bases at J, with 18 bases between. The CDR3 sequence: CASSLGLPSGGDIQYF. CDR3 nucleotide sequence: TGTGCCAGCAGCTTAGGGCTCCCATCCGGGGGAGACATTCAGTACTTC. The complete variable domain, with remaining parts taken from reference TRBV7-2 and TRBJ2-4, reads GAGVSQSPSNKVTEKGKDVELRCDPISGHTALYWYRQSLGQGLEFLIYFQGNSAPDKSGLPSDRFSAERTGGSVSTLTIQRTQQEDSAVYLCASSLGLPSGGDIQYFGAGTRLSVL.

This clone appeared once. The chain carries TRBV10-2 and TRBJ2-7, with TRBD1 matching over 7 bases. Per germline, CDR1 WSHSY and CDR2 SAAADI. The CDR3 covers 13 residues. Trimming removed 10 bases from V and 1 base from J; junction bases left unmatched: 7. For the CDR3, the DNA is TGCGCCATCTTCGGGGACAGATCCTACGAGCAGTACGTC. Encoded protein: CAIFGDRSYEQYV.

This chain uses TRBV9 with TRBJ2-3; D ambiguous. Germline loops: CDR1 SGDLS, CDR2 YYNGEE. Trimming took off 0 bases at V and 0 bases at J, with 5 bases between the two ends. The CDR3 consists of 14 residues. CDR3 sequence: CASSVEASTDTQYF. The CDR3 DNA reads as TGTGCCAGCAGCGTAGAAGCTAGCACAGATACGCAGTATTTT.

V is TRBV7-2 and J is TRBJ2-5, with TRBD2 as a possible D gene (7 bases). Germline CDR1 and CDR2: SGHTA and FQGNSA. V lost 7 bases and J 1 base, leaving 25 bases between the germline ends. CDR3 length equals 18 residues. The CDR3 coding sequence is TGTGCCAGCACCGGTACGGGGGGTCGGGGGCTGGGCCAAGAGACCCAGTACTTC. Translation gives CASTGTGGRGLGQETQYF.

The gene calls are TRBV28 and TRBJ2-7, with unresolved D. The CDR3 is made up of 16 amino acids. Germline V gene lookup returns CDR1 MDHEN and CDR2 SYDVKM. Trimming removed 5 bases at V and 0 bases at J, with 17 bases between. This chain's CDR3 is CASSPPARRRSYEQYF. The DNA for the CDR3 is TGTGCCAGCAGTCCCCCGGCGCGGCGCCGCTCCTACGAGCAGTACTTC.

The rearrangement uses TRBV4-3 and TRBJ2-1; tentatively, D is TRBD2 (7 bases). The CDR3 is 16 amino acids. Germline CDR1 reads LGHNA; CDR2 reads YSLEER. The germline V and J ends were trimmed by 4 bases and 3 bases, with 16 bases remaining between them. This CDR3 reads CASSPAGAGHYNEQFF. CDR3 nucleotide sequence: TGCGCCAGCAGCCCCGCTGGAGCGGGACACTACAATGAGCAGTTCTTC.

The V and J genes are TRBV10-3 and TRBJ2-3; D is undetermined. Germline V CDR1 and CDR2: ENHRY, SYGVKD. The CDR3 length is 12 residues. V dropped 7 bases and J dropped 5 bases, with 10 bases sitting between them. CDR3: CAITEGGDTQYF. The CDR3 region has the DNA TGTGCCATCACCGAAGGCGGAGATACGCAGTATTTT.

This clone was observed a handful of times. The chain employs TRBV6-6 and TRBJ1-1; 10 nucleotides agree with TRBD1. Trimming removed 5 bases from V and 6 bases from J; junction bases left unmatched: 6. This CDR3 is built from 14 residues. Germline values: CDR1 MNHNY, CDR2 SVGAGI (reference sequence). The CDR3 sequence: CASSLAGTGAEAFF. DNA for the CDR3: TGTGCCAGCAGTCTCGCCGGGACAGGGGCTGAAGCTTTCTTT.

This clone was observed a handful of times. This chain links TRBV27 with TRBJ1-6; D is uncertain. CDR1 is MNHEY, CDR2 SMNVEV, per germline (reference sequence). The CDR3 contains 18 residues. V lost 5 bases to trimming and J lost 0 bases, with 17 bases between them. CDR3 loop: CASSTDADFSSYNSPLHF. CDR3 nucleotides: TGTGCCAGCAGTACCGACGCTGACTTTAGCTCCTATAATTCACCCCTCCACTTT.

The chain employs TRBV5-1 and TRBJ2-5; 8 nucleotides match TRBD2. Gene TRBJ2-7 matches the end of the DNA better, so the J call may be wrong. The length of the CDR3 is 17 residues. Looked up from germline, CDR1 is SGHRS and CDR2 is YFSETQ. This CDR3 is CASSLQGGAGVTYEQYF. CDR3 in DNA: TGCGCCAGCAGCTTGCAAGGAGGAGCGGGAGTCACCTACGAGCAGTACTTC.

This chain joins TRBV6-6 and TRBJ2-7, with 13 bases identical to TRBD2. Germline V gives CDR1 MNHNY, CDR2 SVGAGI (reference sequence). Germline trimming cut 5 bases from V and 0 bases from J; bases unmatched to any gene: 4. The CDR3 consists of 16 residues. CDR3 sequence: CASSRLAGGGSYEQYV. CDR3 nucleotide sequence: TGTGCCAGCAGTCGACTAGCGGGAGGTGGCTCCTACGAGCAGTACGTC.

This chain connects TRBV10-3 to TRBJ2-5; tentatively, D is TRBD1 (5 bases). Judging by the DNA end, TRBJ2-7 fits better; the J call may be wrong. The CDR3 spans 14 residues. CDR1 and CDR2 from the germline V gene are ENHRY and SYGVKD. The CDR3 DNA reads TGTGCCATCAGTGAGTTACGGCAGGGCTACGAGCAGTACTTC. Translation gives CAISELRQGYEQYF.

The gene calls are TRBV27 and TRBJ1-6; 7 bases are a match to TRBD1. Losses at the gene ends were 4 bases for V and 10 bases for J; bases not matched to a gene: 4. CDR3 length: 13 residues. The germline V gene has CDR1 MNHEY and CDR2 SMNVEV (reference sequence). The CDR3: CASSSRQGSPLHF. CDR3 DNA sequence: TGTGCCAGCAGTTCCCGACAGGGCTCACCCCTCCACTTT.

This clone showed up just once. The chain recombines TRBV18 with TRBJ2-1, with TRBD2 matching 12 bases. Germline V gene lookup returns CDR1 KGHSH and CDR2 LQKENI. Trimming at V came to 8 bases and at J to 7 bases, leaving 6 bases not matched to a gene. The CDR3 runs to 14 residues. CDR3 coding DNA: TGTGCCAGCCTCGCGGGACTAGCGGGTAATGAGCAGTTCTTC. Protein sequence: CASLAGLAGNEQFF.

This clone is a singleton in its sample. The V call is TRBV29-1, the J call TRBJ1-5; D is undetermined. The CDR3 has 14 amino acids. V lost 7 bases and J lost 3, with 16 bases in between. Per germline, CDR1 SQVTM and CDR2 ANQGSEA. The CDR3 protein is CSAPEGRPNQPQHF. In DNA, the CDR3 is TGCAGCGCCCCGGAGGGCCGACCCAATCAGCCCCAGCATTTT. Combining the CDR3 with reference TRBV29-1 and TRBJ1-5 gives the whole variable domain SAVISQKPSRDICQRGTSLTIQCQVDSQVTMMFWYRQQPGQSLTLIATANQGSEATYESGFVIDKFPISRPNLTFSTLTVSNMSPEDSSIYLCSAPEGRPNQPQHFGDGTRLSIL.

The chain combines TRBV10-3 with TRBJ1-1; 12 positions match TRBD1. Per germline, CDR1 ENHRY and CDR2 SYGVKD. The CDR3 extends over 13 amino acids. Germline trimming cut 4 bases from V and 10 bases from J; bases unmatched to any gene: 4. This chain's CDR3 is CAISGGTGGRAFF. The CDR3 DNA is TGTGCCATCAGTGGCGGGACAGGGGGCAGAGCTTTCTTT.

This clone was observed a single time. The chain carries TRBV6-1 and TRBJ2-7, with a tentative D call TRBD2 (5 bases). Trimming removed 2 bases from V and 7 bases from J, with 15 bases in between. The length of the CDR3 is 14 residues. In germline, CDR1 is MNHNS, CDR2 SASEGT. The CDR3 reads CASSESARVKEQYF. CDR3 sequence (DNA): TGTGCCAGCAGTGAATCAGCGAGGGTTAAGGAGCAGTACTTC.

The V and J genes are TRBV30 and TRBJ1-2; TRBD1 aligns across 7 bases. The CDR3 has 14 residues. Germline V gene sequence: CDR1 GTSNPN, CDR2 SVGIG (reference sequence). With V trimmed by 4 bases and J by 6 bases, 11 bases remained unmatched. The chain's CDR3 is CAWIRQRGLHGYTF. As DNA, the CDR3 is TGTGCCTGGATCCGACAAAGGGGGCTTCATGGCTACACCTTC.

The rearrangement joins TRBV6-6 to TRBJ2-5, with D possibly matching TRBD2 (5 bases). The V gene lost 7 bases and the J gene lost 3 bases, with 9 bases spanning the gap. Germline CDR1 is MNHNY and CDR2 is SVGAGI (reference sequence). CDR3 length: 12 amino acids. In DNA form, the CDR3 reads TGTGCCAGCAATACCGGGGAAGAGACCCAGTACTTC. Its protein product is CASNTGEETQYF.